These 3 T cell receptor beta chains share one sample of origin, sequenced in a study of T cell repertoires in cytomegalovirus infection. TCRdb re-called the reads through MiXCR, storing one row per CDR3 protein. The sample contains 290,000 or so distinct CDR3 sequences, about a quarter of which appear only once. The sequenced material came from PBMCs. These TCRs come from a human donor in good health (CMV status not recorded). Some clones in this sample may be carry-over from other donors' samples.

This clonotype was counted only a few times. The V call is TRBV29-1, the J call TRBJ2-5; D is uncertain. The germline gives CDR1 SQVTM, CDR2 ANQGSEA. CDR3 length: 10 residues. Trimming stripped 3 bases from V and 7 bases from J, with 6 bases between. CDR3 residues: CSVEEGTQYF. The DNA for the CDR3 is TGCAGCGTTGAGGAAGGGACCCAGTACTTC.

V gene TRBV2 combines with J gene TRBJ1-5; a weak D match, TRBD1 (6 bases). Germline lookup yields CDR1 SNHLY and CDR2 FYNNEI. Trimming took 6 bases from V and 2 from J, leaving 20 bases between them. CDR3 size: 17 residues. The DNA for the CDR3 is TGTGCCAGCAGCCTTCAATGGGGGGGGCGCGGCAATCAGCCCCAGCATTTT. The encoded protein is CASSLQWGGRGNQPQHF.

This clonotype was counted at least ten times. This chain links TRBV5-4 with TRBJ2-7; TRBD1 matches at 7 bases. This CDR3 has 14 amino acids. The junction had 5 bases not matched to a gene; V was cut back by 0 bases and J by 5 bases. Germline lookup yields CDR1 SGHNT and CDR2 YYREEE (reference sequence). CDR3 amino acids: CASSLGRGSHEQYF. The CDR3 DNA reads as TGTGCCAGCAGCTTGGGCAGGGGGTCGCACGAGCAGTACTTC.